This TCR beta chain emerged from a study of T cells after yellow fever vaccination. Overall study findings and caveats: Once the booster was given, most primary-vaccination clones reappeared, at approximately 97% for CD4 and more than 85% for CD8.

This clonotype occurred many times. The antigen is unknown. They built TCR cDNA with 5'RACE template switching, a step that put in a universal primer site and UMIs. One entry per CDR3 protein, called by TCRdb with MiXCR from the 5' RACE reads. Of under 300,000 distinct CDR3 sequences listed, less than 8.5% are singletons. The receptor comes from a man aged 25-45 years who received the YFV17D yellow fever vaccine. The source material was CD4+ T cells sorted from PBMCs, sampled 15 days after the yellow fever booster vaccination.

The CDR3, as DNA: TGTGCCAGCAGTTTTACAGGGACAGGAGAGACCCAGTACTTC. It translates to CASSFTGTGETQYF. V usage is TRBV6-2 or TRBV6-3 and J usage is TRBJ2-5; TRBD1 aligns across 8 bases. Germline V gene data show CDR1 as MNHEY and CDR2 as SVGEGT. This CDR3 contains 14 residues. The V segment lost 4 bases and the J segment 4 bases; nucleotides outside the gene matches: 5.